This passage covers 4 T cell receptor beta chains from one sample sequenced in a study of OX40 agonist ivuxolimab in advanced cancers. Assay used: immunoSEQ multiplex PCR; TCRdb lists only in-frame clones, some missing. Of fewer than 120,000 clones listed, around 90% are singletons. The material sequenced was CD4+ or CD8+ T cells sorted from blood, taken in a trial of the OX40 agonist ivuxolimab. These receptors were collected from an adult with an advanced solid tumor such as melanoma, head and neck, liver or kidney cancer.

The chain recombines TRBV5-4 with TRBJ2-1; D is unclear. CDR1 and CDR2 from the germline V gene are SGHNT and YYREEE (reference sequence). The CDR3 spans 15 residues. Trimming shortened V by 0 bases and J by 0 bases, and 7 bases separated the two germline ends. The CDR3 loop is CASSLGISSYNEQFF. CDR3 nucleotides: TGTGCCAGCAGCTTGGGCATCAGCTCCTACAATGAGCAGTTCTTC.

This chain connects TRBV25-1 to TRBJ1-2, with D uncertain. The CDR3 runs 12 residues. Trimming cost V 4 bases and J 5 bases, with 8 bases left between them. Germline assignment: CDR1 MGHDK and CDR2 SYGVNS. CDR3: CASSAFFYGYTF. As DNA, the CDR3 is TGTGCCAGCAGTGCTTTCTTTTATGGCTACACCTTC.

This chain joins TRBV5-1 and TRBJ2-7; 10 nucleotides align to TRBD2. The CDR3 spans 13 residues. With 7 bases clipped from V and 2 bases from J, the junction kept 3 bases outside the gene matches. The germline V gene encodes CDR1 SGHRS and CDR2 YFSETQ. The CDR3 loop is CASSTSGAYEQYF. CDR3 in DNA: TGCGCCAGCTCTACTAGCGGGGCCTACGAGCAGTACTTC.

This chain links TRBV9 with TRBJ1-2; D is undetermined. V was shortened by 4 bases and J by 8 bases, with 12 bases between the two germline ends. This CDR3 comprises 12 residues. Per the germline V gene, CDR1 is SGDLS and CDR2 is YYNGEE. CDR3 sequence: CASSKGHQGYTF. The CDR3 nucleotides are TGTGCCAGCAGCAAAGGGCACCAAGGCTACACCTTC.